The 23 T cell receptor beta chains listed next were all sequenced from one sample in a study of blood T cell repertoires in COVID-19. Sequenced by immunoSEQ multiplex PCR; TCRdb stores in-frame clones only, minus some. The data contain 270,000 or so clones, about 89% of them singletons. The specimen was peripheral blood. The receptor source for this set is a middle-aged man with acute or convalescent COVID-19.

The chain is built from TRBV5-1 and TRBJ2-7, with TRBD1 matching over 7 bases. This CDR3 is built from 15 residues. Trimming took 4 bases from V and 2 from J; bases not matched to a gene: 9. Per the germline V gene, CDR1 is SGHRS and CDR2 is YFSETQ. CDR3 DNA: TGCGCCAGCAGCCCGGGACAGACTTCAACCTACGAGCAGTACTTC. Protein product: CASSPGQTSTYEQYF. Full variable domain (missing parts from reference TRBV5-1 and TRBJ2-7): KAGVTQTPRYLIKTRGQQVTLSCSPISGHRSVSWYQQTPGQGLQFLFEYFSETQRNKGNFPGRFSGRQFSNSRSEMNVSTLELGDSALYLCASSPGQTSTYEQYFGPGTRLTVT.

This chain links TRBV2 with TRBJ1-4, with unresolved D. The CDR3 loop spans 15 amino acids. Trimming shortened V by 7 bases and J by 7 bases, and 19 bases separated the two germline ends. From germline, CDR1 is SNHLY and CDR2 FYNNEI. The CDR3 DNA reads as TGTGCCAGCAAGAAGGATACCTGGGCTCCTGAAAAACTGTTTTTT. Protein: CASKKDTWAPEKLFF.

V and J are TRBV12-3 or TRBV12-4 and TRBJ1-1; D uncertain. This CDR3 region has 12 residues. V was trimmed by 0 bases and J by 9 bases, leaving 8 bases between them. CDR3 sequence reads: CASSLARVKAFF. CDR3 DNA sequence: TGTGCCAGCAGTTTAGCGAGAGTTAAAGCTTTCTTT.

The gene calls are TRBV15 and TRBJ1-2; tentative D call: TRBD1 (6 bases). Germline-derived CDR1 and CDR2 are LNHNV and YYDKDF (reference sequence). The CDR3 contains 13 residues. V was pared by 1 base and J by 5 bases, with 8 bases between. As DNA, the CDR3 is TGTGCCACCAGCAGAGGGGGGCATTATGGCTACACCTTC. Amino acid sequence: CATSRGGHYGYTF.

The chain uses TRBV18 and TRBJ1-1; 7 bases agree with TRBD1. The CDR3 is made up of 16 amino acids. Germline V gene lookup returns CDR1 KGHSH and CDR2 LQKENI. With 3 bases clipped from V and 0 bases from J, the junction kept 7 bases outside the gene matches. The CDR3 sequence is CASSPTGEGMNTEAFF. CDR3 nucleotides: TGTGCCAGCTCACCTACAGGGGAAGGAATGAACACTGAAGCTTTCTTT.

This CDR3 is CASSHQGQRNTGELFF. CDR3 nucleotide sequence: TGTGCCAGCAGCCACCAGGGACAGAGAAACACCGGGGAGCTGTTTTTT. This sequence joins TRBV7-9 and TRBJ2-2, with 7 bases aligning to TRBD1. The V segment lost 5 bases and the J segment 2 bases; nucleotides outside the gene matches: 8. This CDR3 region has 16 residues. Germline assignment: CDR1 SEHNR and CDR2 FQNEAQ (reference sequence).

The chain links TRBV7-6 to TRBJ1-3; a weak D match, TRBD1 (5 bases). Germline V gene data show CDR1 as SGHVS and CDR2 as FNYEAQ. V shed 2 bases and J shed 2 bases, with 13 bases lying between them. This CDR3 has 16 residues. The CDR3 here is CASSLPGRYTGNTIYF. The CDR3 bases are TGTGCCAGCAGCTTACCAGGGCGGTATACTGGAAACACCATATATTTT.

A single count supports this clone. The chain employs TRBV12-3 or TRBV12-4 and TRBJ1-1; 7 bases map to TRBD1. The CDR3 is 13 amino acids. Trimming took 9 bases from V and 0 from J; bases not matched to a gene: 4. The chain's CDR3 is CASKTGLNTEAFF. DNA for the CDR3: TGTGCCAGTAAGACAGGGTTGAACACTGAAGCTTTCTTT.

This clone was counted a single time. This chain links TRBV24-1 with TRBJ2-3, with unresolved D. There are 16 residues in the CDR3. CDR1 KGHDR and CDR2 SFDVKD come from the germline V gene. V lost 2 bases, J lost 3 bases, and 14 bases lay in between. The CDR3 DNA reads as TGTGCCACCAGTGATTCCGGGTCCTACGGAACAGATACGCAGTATTTT. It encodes CATSDSGSYGTDTQYF.

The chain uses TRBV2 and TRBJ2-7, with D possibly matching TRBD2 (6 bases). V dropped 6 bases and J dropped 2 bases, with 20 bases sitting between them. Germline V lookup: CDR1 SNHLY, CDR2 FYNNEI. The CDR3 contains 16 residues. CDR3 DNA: TGTGCCAGCAGCGTACACCCGGGACTCACTACCTACGAGCAGTACTTC. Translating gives CASSVHPGLTTYEQYF.

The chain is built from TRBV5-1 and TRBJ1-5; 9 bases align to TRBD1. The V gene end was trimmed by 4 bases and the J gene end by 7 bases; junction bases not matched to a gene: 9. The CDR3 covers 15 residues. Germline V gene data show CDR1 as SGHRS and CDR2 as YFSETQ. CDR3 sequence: CASSPNGQGLQPQHF. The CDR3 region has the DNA TGCGCCAGCAGCCCAAATGGACAGGGGTTGCAGCCCCAGCATTTT.

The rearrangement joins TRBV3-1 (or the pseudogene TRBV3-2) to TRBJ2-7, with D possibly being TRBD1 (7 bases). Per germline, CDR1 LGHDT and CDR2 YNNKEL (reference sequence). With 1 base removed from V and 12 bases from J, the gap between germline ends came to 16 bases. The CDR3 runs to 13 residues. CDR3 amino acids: CASSQVKEGQLYF. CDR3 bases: TGTGCCAGCAGCCAAGTGAAGGAGGGACAGCTGTACTTC.

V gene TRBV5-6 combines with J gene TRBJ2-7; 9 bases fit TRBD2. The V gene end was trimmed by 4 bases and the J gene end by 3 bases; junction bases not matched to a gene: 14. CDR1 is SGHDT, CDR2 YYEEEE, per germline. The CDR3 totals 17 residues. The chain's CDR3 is CASSATYSGGEGYEQYF. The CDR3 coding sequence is TGTGCCAGCAGCGCCACTTATAGCGGGGGAGAGGGCTACGAGCAGTACTTC.

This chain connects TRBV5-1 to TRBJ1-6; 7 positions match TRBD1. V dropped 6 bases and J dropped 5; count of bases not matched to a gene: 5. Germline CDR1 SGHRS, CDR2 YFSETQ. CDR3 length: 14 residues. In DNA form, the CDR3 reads TGCGCCAGCACCGGGGACAGCGATAATTCACCCCTCCACTTT. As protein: CASTGDSDNSPLHF. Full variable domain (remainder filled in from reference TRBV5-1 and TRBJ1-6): KAGVTQTPRYLIKTRGQQVTLSCSPISGHRSVSWYQQTPGQGLQFLFEYFSETQRNKGNFPGRFSGRQFSNSRSEMNVSTLELGDSALYLCASTGDSDNSPLHFGNGTRLTVT.

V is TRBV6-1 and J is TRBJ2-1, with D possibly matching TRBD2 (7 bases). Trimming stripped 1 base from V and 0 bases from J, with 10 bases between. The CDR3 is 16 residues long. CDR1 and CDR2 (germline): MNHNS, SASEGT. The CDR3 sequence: CASSEGGGLSYNEQFF. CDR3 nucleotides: TGTGCCAGCAGTGAAGGGGGGGGGCTCTCCTACAATGAGCAGTTCTTC.

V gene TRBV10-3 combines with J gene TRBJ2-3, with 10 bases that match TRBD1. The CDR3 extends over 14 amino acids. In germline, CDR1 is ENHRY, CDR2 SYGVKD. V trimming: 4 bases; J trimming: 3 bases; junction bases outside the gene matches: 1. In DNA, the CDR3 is TGTGCCATCAGTGGGACAGGGGGGACAGATACGCAGTATTTT. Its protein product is CAISGTGGTDTQYF.

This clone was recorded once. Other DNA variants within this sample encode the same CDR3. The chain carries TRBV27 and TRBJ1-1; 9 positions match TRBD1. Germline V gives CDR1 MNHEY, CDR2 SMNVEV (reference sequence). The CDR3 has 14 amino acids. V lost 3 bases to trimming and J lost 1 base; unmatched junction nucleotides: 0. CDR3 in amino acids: CASSLGQGNTEAFF. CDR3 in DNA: TGTGCCAGCAGTTTGGGACAGGGGAACACTGAAGCTTTCTTT.

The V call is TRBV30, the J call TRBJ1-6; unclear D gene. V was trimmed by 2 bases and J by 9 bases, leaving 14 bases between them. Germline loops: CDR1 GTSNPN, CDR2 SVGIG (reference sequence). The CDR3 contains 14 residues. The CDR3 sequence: CAWSTKVPGSPLHF. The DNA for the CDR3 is TGTGCCTGGAGTACTAAGGTCCCGGGTTCACCCCTCCACTTT.

For the CDR3, the DNA is TGCGCCAGCAGCCGGAAAGATCACACGGGACTAGCCATGATTAGTGAGCAGTTCTTC. Translation: CASSRKDHTGLAMISEQFF. The rearrangement uses TRBV4-1 and TRBJ2-1, with 9 positions matching TRBD2. The CDR3 length is 19 residues. V was clipped by 4 bases and J by 9 bases; unmatched bases: 22. Looked up from germline, CDR1 is MGHRA and CDR2 is YSYEKL.

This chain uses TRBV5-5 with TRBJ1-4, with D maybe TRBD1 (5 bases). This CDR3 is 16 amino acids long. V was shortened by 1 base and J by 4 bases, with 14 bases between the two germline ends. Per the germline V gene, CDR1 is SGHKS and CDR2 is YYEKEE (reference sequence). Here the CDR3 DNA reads TGTGCCAGCAGCTTGTACCCTAGGGGCCTTAATGAAAAACTGTTTTTT. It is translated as CASSLYPRGLNEKLFF.

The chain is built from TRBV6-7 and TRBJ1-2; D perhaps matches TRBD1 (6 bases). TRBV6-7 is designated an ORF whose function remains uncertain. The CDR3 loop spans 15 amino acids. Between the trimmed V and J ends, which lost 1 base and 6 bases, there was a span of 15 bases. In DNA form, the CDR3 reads TGTGCCAGCAGTTACTGGACCACAGGGAAGCATGGCTACACCTTC. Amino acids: CASSYWTTGKHGYTF.

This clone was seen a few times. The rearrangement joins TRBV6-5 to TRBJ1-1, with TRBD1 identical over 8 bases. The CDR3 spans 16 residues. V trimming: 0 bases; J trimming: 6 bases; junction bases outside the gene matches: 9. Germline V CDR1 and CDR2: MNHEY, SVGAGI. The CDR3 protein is CASSYSSPGGASEAFF. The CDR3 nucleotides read TGTGCCAGCAGTTACTCGAGTCCAGGGGGCGCCTCTGAAGCTTTCTTT.

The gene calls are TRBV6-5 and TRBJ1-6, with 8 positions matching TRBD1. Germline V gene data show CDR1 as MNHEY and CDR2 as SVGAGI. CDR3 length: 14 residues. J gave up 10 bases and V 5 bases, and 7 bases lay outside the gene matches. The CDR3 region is CASSRATGESPLHF. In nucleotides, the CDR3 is TGTGCCAGCAGTAGGGCGACAGGGGAATCACCCCTCCACTTT.